These 30 T cell receptor beta chains share one sample of origin, sequenced in a study of human versus mouse CDR3 diversity and MHC coevolution. Repertoires were generated with immunoSEQ multiplex PCR, while TCRdb's copy carries only in-frame clones and drops some. Among roughly 81,000 clones, 85% to 95% were seen once, and the ten largest hold 1.3%. Sample: naive CD4+ T cells from blood. Documented subset: CD45RO-negative CD62L-positive naive CD4 T cells. The receptors originated from a person aged 25 to 75 in good health.

The chain combines TRBV7-9 with TRBJ1-5, with D perhaps TRBD1 (5 bases). CDR1 and CDR2 (germline): SEHNR, FQNEAQ (reference sequence). The CDR3 extends over 13 amino acids. V was pared by 5 bases and J by 7 bases, with 12 bases between. The CDR3 here is CASSIGQNQPQHF. The CDR3 DNA reads TGTGCCAGCAGCATAGGACAAAACCAGCCCCAGCATTTT.

The chain recombines TRBV7-2 with TRBJ1-1; D is possibly TRBD1 (5 bases). The CDR3 is 18 residues long. Trimming took off 4 bases at V and 1 base at J, with 22 bases between the two ends. Germline lookup yields CDR1 SGHTA and CDR2 FQGNSA. The CDR3 loop reads CASSSLIRALQGNTEAFF. In nucleotides, the CDR3 is TGTGCCAGCAGCTCCTTAATCCGGGCCCTGCAGGGGAACACTGAAGCTTTCTTT.

The rearrangement joins TRBV18 to TRBJ1-1; D unresolved. The CDR3 runs 13 residues. V lost 1 base to trimming and J lost 8 bases, with 11 bases between them. Germline CDR1 reads KGHSH; CDR2 reads LQKENI. CDR3 loop: CASSPRRTPEAFF. CDR3 bases: TGTGCCAGCTCACCACGGCGGACTCCGGAAGCTTTCTTT.

The chain combines TRBV28 with TRBJ2-1; no firm D call. The ends were cut back, 4 bases at V and 4 bases at J, with 5 bases in the middle. The CDR3 spans 12 residues. Looked up from germline, CDR1 is MDHEN and CDR2 is SYDVKM. DNA of the CDR3: TGTGCCAGCAGTTATCTATACAATGAGCAGTTCTTC. As protein: CASSYLYNEQFF.

CDR3 amino acids: CAIRETGAGETQYF. In nucleotides, the CDR3 is TGTGCCATCAGAGAGACAGGGGCCGGGGAGACCCAGTACTTC. The chain joins TRBV10-3 to TRBJ2-5; 8 bases are shared with TRBD1. This CDR3 contains 14 residues. Germline trimming cut 6 bases from V and 5 bases from J; bases unmatched to any gene: 8. Germline loops: CDR1 ENHRY, CDR2 SYGVKD.

V is TRBV19 and J is TRBJ1-1, with TRBD1 matching over 11 bases. V was pared by 7 bases and J by 7 bases, with 11 bases of the junction left unmatched. Germline CDR1 reads LNHDA; CDR2 reads SQIVND (reference sequence). CDR3 length: 15 residues. The CDR3 loop reads CASIAWTGGTGEAFF. The CDR3 coding sequence is TGTGCCAGTATCGCCTGGACAGGGGGCACGGGTGAAGCTTTCTTT.

J is TRBJ2-3 and V is TRBV9; possibly TRBD2 for D (6 bases). The germline V and J ends were trimmed by 4 bases and 1 base, with 13 bases remaining between them. Germline CDR1 SGDLS, CDR2 YYNGEE. The CDR3 sequence is 15 residues long. CDR3 sequence: CASSPRGGGTDTQYF. DNA for the CDR3: TGTGCCAGCAGCCCGAGGGGAGGTGGCACAGATACGCAGTATTTT.

V and J are TRBV5-1 and TRBJ1-2; D uncertain. Per the germline V gene, CDR1 is SGHRS and CDR2 is YFSETQ. This CDR3 has 14 amino acids. V lost 1 base and J lost 6, with 13 bases in between. CDR3 DNA: TGCGCCAGCAGCTTGTACGGGGAGGATAATGGCTACACCTTC. It translates to CASSLYGEDNGYTF.

This chain uses TRBV21-1 with TRBJ2-1; no check of the table's D call, TRBD2, against the DNA was made. TRBV21-1 is given as a pseudogene. The CDR3 has 16 residues. CDR3 in DNA: TGTGCCAGCAGCACGTTCTATGCGGGAGGGTCTAATGAGCAGTTCTTC. Translated, it gives CASSTFYAGGSNEQFF.

This chain connects TRBV6-5 to TRBJ1-2; D not resolved. The V and J ends lost 5 bases and 3 bases respectively, with 10 bases between them. The CDR3 is 13 amino acids. Per germline, CDR1 MNHEY and CDR2 SVGAGI. CDR3 in amino acids: CASSPDWDYGYTF. Here the CDR3 DNA reads TGTGCCAGCAGTCCCGACTGGGACTATGGCTACACCTTC.

V usage is TRBV5-5 and J usage is TRBJ2-7; 7 bases are shared with TRBD1. Germline V CDR1 and CDR2: SGHKS, YYEKEE (reference sequence). With V trimmed by 4 bases and J by 3 bases, 7 bases remained unmatched. The CDR3 is 14 amino acids. CDR3: CASSRPTGFYEQYF. Here the CDR3 DNA reads TGTGCCAGCAGCCGCCCGACAGGGTTCTACGAGCAGTACTTC.

The chain employs TRBV11-2 and TRBJ1-4; TRBD1 might be the D (5 bases). The CDR3 sequence is 15 residues long. Between the trimmed V and J ends, which lost 3 bases and 0 bases, there was a span of 8 bases. CDR1 is SGHAT, CDR2 FQNNGV, per germline. This chain's CDR3 is CASSFQGTTNEKLFF. As DNA, the CDR3 is TGTGCCAGCAGCTTTCAGGGAACAACTAATGAAAAACTGTTTTTT.

This clone has a single count. The chain links TRBV5-5 to TRBJ1-1, with D possibly matching TRBD1 (5 bases). This CDR3 comprises 15 residues. V was trimmed by 4 bases and J by 0 bases, leaving 13 bases between them. The germline gives CDR1 SGHKS, CDR2 YYEKEE (reference sequence). CDR3 bases: TGTGCCAGCAGCCGCTCGGGGGGGGTGAACACTGAAGCTTTCTTT. Its translation: CASSRSGGVNTEAFF.

The CDR3 region is CAISATSGASSYNEQFF. The CDR3 DNA follows: TGTGCCATCAGTGCTACTAGCGGGGCTAGCTCCTACAATGAGCAGTTCTTC. The genes are TRBV10-3 and TRBJ2-1, with 10 bases fitting TRBD2. Germline CDR1 reads ENHRY; CDR2 reads SYGVKD. The CDR3 runs to 17 residues. The V segment lost 4 bases and the J segment 0 bases; nucleotides outside the gene matches: 6.

This clone occurred once. J is TRBJ1-5 and V is TRBV6-5, with D perhaps TRBD1 (5 bases). Germline-derived CDR1 and CDR2 are MNHEY and SVGAGI. This CDR3 is built from 15 residues. V lost 2 bases and J lost 7, with 15 bases in between. The CDR3 nucleotides are TGTGCCAGCAGTTACGGCCAGGGAATGGGACAGCCCCAGCATTTT. Its translation is CASSYGQGMGQPQHF.

The rearrangement joins TRBV7-3 to TRBJ2-7; maybe TRBD2 (6 bases). Trimming shortened V by 2 bases and J by 6 bases, and 20 bases separated the two germline ends. CDR3 length: 16 residues. Germline loops: CDR1 SGHTA, CDR2 FQGTGA. The CDR3 reads CASSLWAGALGGEQYF. Here the CDR3 DNA reads TGTGCCAGCAGCTTATGGGCCGGGGCCCTGGGGGGCGAGCAGTACTTC.

This chain links TRBV6-5 with TRBJ1-3, with D possibly matching TRBD1 (6 bases). The CDR3 has 14 amino acids. Germline values: CDR1 MNHEY, CDR2 SVGAGI. V lost 6 bases and J lost 4, with 13 bases in between. The CDR3 loop is CASRGAGGGNTIYF. CDR3 in DNA: TGTGCCAGCAGAGGAGCGGGGGGCGGAAACACCATATATTTT.

The chain is built from TRBV6-1 and TRBJ2-2; D perhaps matches TRBD1 (6 bases). V was cut by 5 bases and J by 6 bases, with 10 bases left in between. Germline lookup yields CDR1 MNHNS and CDR2 SASEGT. CDR3 size: 13 residues. The CDR3 coding sequence is TGTGCCAGCAGTACACAGGGAGCCGGGGAGCTGTTTTTT. Encoded protein: CASSTQGAGELFF.

The V call is TRBV27, the J call TRBJ2-1, with D possibly matching TRBD1 (5 bases). The germline V and J ends were trimmed by 8 bases and 8 bases, with 16 bases remaining between them. The germline CDR1 and CDR2 sequences are MNHEY and SMNVEV (reference sequence). The CDR3 covers 13 residues. CDR3 bases: TGTGCCAGCGGCCAAGACTCAGGGTATGAGCAGTTCTTC. It yields the protein CASGQDSGYEQFF.

This sequence joins TRBV7-3 and TRBJ2-2, with 12 bases aligning to TRBD2. This CDR3 region has 16 residues. V gave up 4 bases and J gave up 3 bases; unmatched junction bases: 3. Germline lookup yields CDR1 SGHTA and CDR2 FQGTGA. As DNA, the CDR3 is TGTGCCAGCAGCTCTACTAGCGGGAGGTACACCGGGGAGCTGTTTTTT. Translation gives CASSSTSGRYTGELFF.

The gene calls are TRBV9 and TRBJ2-2; unclear D gene. The ends were cut back, 0 bases at V and 6 bases at J, with 6 bases in the middle. CDR1 is SGDLS, CDR2 YYNGEE, per germline. CDR3 length equals 13 residues. Here the CDR3 reads CASSVVEAGELFF. The CDR3, as DNA: TGTGCCAGCAGCGTAGTAGAGGCCGGGGAGCTGTTTTTT.

To note about this clone: The junction and the germline gene differ at one end; a read error may be behind it. This sequence joins TRBV18 and TRBJ1-1; no firm D call. Germline CDR1 and CDR2: KGHSH and LQKENI. The CDR3 is 14 residues long. The CDR3 region is CASSPATAESESVF. Written as DNA, the CDR3 is TGTGCCAGCTCACCAGCAACAGCAGAGAGTGAATCGGTTTTT.

The chain links TRBV5-1 to TRBJ2-1; 7 bases line up with TRBD2. V gave up 6 bases and J gave up 6 bases; unmatched junction bases: 12. Germline assignment: CDR1 SGHRS and CDR2 YFSETQ. There are 15 residues in the CDR3. CDR3 loop: CASTRAGRGVNEQFF. Written as DNA, the CDR3 is TGCGCCAGCACGAGAGCGGGAAGGGGCGTCAATGAGCAGTTCTTC.

V usage is TRBV5-1 and J usage is TRBJ2-3; 8 positions agree with TRBD2. J was trimmed by 4 bases and V by 4 bases; bases with no gene match: 8. This CDR3 comprises 15 residues. Germline lookup yields CDR1 SGHRS and CDR2 YFSETQ. The CDR3 loop is CASSPASGFPDTQYF. Here the CDR3 DNA reads TGCGCCAGCAGCCCCGCTAGCGGGTTCCCAGATACGCAGTATTTT.

The chain has TRBV7-2 and TRBJ2-4; TRBD1 is a possible D gene (5 bases). The germline gives CDR1 SGHTA, CDR2 FQGNSA. CDR3 length equals 16 residues. V was cut by 1 base and J by 3 bases, with 13 bases left in between. The CDR3 sequence: CASSLGQGLDKNIQYF. For the CDR3, the DNA is TGTGCCAGCAGCTTAGGGCAGGGTTTGGACAAAAACATTCAGTACTTC.

The J gene is TRBJ2-7, the V gene TRBV5-1, with 7 nucleotides matching TRBD1. V was pared by 0 bases and J by 5 bases, with 2 bases of the junction left unmatched. The CDR3 covers 13 residues. CDR1 is SGHRS and CDR2 is YFSETQ in the germline V gene. The chain's CDR3 is CASSLDRGDEQYF. DNA for the CDR3: TGCGCCAGCAGCTTGGACAGGGGCGACGAGCAGTACTTC.

The rearrangement links TRBV12-5 to TRBJ2-5; a weak D match, TRBD1 (6 bases). CDR3 size: 17 residues. The germline V and J ends were trimmed by 0 bases and 2 bases, with 16 bases remaining between them. CDR1 LGHNT and CDR2 FRNRAP come from the germline V gene. The chain's CDR3 is CASGLVPGVGRQETQYF. The CDR3, as DNA: TGTGCTAGTGGTTTGGTTCCAGGGGTCGGAAGGCAAGAGACCCAGTACTTC. Variable domain in full (rest from reference TRBV12-5 and TRBJ2-5): DARVTQTPRHKVTEMGQEVTMRCQPILGHNTVFWYRQTMMQGLELLAYFRNRAPLDDSGMPKDRFSAEMPDATLATLKIQPSEPRDSAVYFCASGLVPGVGRQETQYFGPGTRLLVL.

The chain recombines TRBV29-1 with TRBJ2-7; D perhaps matches TRBD1 (6 bases). Per the germline V gene, CDR1 is SQVTM and CDR2 is ANQGSEA. V was cut by 6 bases and J by 5 bases, with 17 bases left in between. CDR3 length: 13 amino acids. Here the CDR3 reads CSVDRQVDDEQYF. Written as DNA, the CDR3 is TGCAGCGTGGATAGACAGGTCGACGACGAGCAGTACTTC.

The CDR3 here is CASSLVSLNEQFF. The CDR3 nucleotides read TGTGCCAGCAGCTTGGTGTCCCTTAATGAGCAGTTCTTC. The chain carries TRBV5-4 and TRBJ2-1, with D uncertain. Trimming removed 0 bases at V and 7 bases at J, with 8 bases between. The V gene's germline CDR1 is SGHNT and CDR2 YYREEE (reference sequence). The CDR3 totals 13 residues.

This clone has just a few counts. This chain connects TRBV7-9 to TRBJ1-2; TRBD1 agrees at 10 bases. The length of the CDR3 is 14 residues. Germline V gene sequence: CDR1 SEHNR, CDR2 FQNEAQ (reference sequence). J lost 8 bases, V lost 4 bases, and 7 bases had no gene match. CDR3 in amino acids: CASSSDDRGLGYTF. CDR3 nucleotide sequence: TGTGCCAGCAGCTCAGACGACAGGGGGCTAGGCTACACCTTC.